Listed below are T cell receptor beta chains from one sample, sequenced in a study of CD8 T cells in Susac syndrome. TCRdb used MiXCR to reprocess the immunoSEQ multiplex PCR reads, holding one entry per CDR3 protein. Here the sample spans about 150,000 distinct CDR3 sequences, roughly 94% being singletons. The material sequenced was CD8+ T cells from PBMCs. The receptors originated from a human donor with multiple sclerosis. CDR3s include the opening cysteine and the closing phenylalanine or tryptophan. Fields, in order: CDR3 DNA, CDR3 protein, V gene, clone size, D gene, J gene. A D gene is named only where the DNA matches it firmly. Size tells how often a clone was seen (once, few, many) or the class of an expanded clone, and some rows leave it out.

cdr3_nt: TGTGCCAGCAGCAGGGACAGGGAGCAGTACTTC
cdr3_aa: CASSRDREQYF
v_call: TRBV5-4
clone_size: .
d_call: TRBD1
j_call: TRBJ2-7

cdr3_nt: TGTGCCAGCAGATCGGACAGGGCGCCCTACGAGCAGTACTTC
cdr3_aa: CASRSDRAPYEQYF
v_call: TRBV7-6
clone_size: .
d_call: TRBD1
j_call: TRBJ2-7

cdr3_nt: TGTGCCAGCAGCGTCACGGGCAATGAGCAGTTCTTC
cdr3_aa: CASSVTGNEQFF
v_call: TRBV9
clone_size: .
d_call: .
j_call: TRBJ2-1

cdr3_nt: TGTGCCAGCAGTGAACCCCCCAAGGACACTGAAGCTTTCTTT
cdr3_aa: CASSEPPKDTEAFF
v_call: TRBV2
clone_size: .
d_call: .
j_call: TRBJ1-1

cdr3_nt: TGTGCCAGCAGGGCGGGACAGGCGGTGAAGAATGAGCAGTTCTTC
cdr3_aa: CASRAGQAVKNEQFF
v_call: TRBV2
clone_size: .
d_call: TRBD1
j_call: TRBJ2-1

cdr3_nt: TGTGCCAGCAGCCCTTCATACTACGAGCAGTACTTC
cdr3_aa: CASSPSYYEQYF
v_call: TRBV7-9
clone_size: few
d_call: .
j_call: TRBJ2-7

cdr3_nt: TGCAGCGTTAAAGGGTCGCGAACGAATGAGCAGTTCTTC
cdr3_aa: CSVKGSRTNEQFF
v_call: TRBV29-1
clone_size: .
d_call: .
j_call: TRBJ2-1

cdr3_nt: TGTGCCAGCAGCCCACAAGGGACAGCCTACGAGCAGTACTTC
cdr3_aa: CASSPQGTAYEQYF
v_call: TRBV7-9
clone_size: .
d_call: TRBD1
j_call: TRBJ2-7

cdr3_nt: TGTGCCTGGAGTGTAGAGGTGGGCTACACCTTC
cdr3_aa: CAWSVEVGYTF
v_call: TRBV30
clone_size: once
d_call: .
j_call: TRBJ1-2

cdr3_nt: TGTGCCAGCAGCGTAAGTCAGGGTGGCACTGAAGCTTTCTTT
cdr3_aa: CASSVSQGGTEAFF
v_call: TRBV9
clone_size: .
d_call: .
j_call: TRBJ1-1

cdr3_nt: TGCAGTGCTAGGGCGGAGCAGGGTTGGACTGAAGCTTTCTTT
cdr3_aa: CSARAEQGWTEAFF
v_call: TRBV20-1
clone_size: .
d_call: .
j_call: TRBJ1-1

cdr3_nt: TGTGCCAGCAGCCCTTATAGCGGGAGGAGCTCCTACAATGAGCAGTTCTTC
cdr3_aa: CASSPYSGRSSYNEQFF
v_call: TRBV5-4
clone_size: .
d_call: TRBD2
j_call: TRBJ2-1

cdr3_nt: TGTGCCAGCAGCCAAGAATCCCCCGAGCAGTACTTC
cdr3_aa: CASSQESPEQYF
v_call: TRBV3-1
clone_size: .
d_call: .
j_call: TRBJ2-7

cdr3_nt: TGCAGCGTTGTGTCTCGGGGCTCCTACGAGCAGTACTTC
cdr3_aa: CSVVSRGSYEQYF
v_call: TRBV29-1
clone_size: .
d_call: .
j_call: TRBJ2-7

cdr3_nt: TGTGCCAGCAGTTCACATGCCGGGACAAGCTATAATTCACCCCTCCACTTT
cdr3_aa: CASSSHAGTSYNSPLHF
v_call: TRBV27
clone_size: .
d_call: .
j_call: TRBJ1-6

cdr3_nt: TGTGCCAGCAGCTGGTCAGGGGGGCCAGATACGCAGTATTTT
cdr3_aa: CASSWSGGPDTQYF
v_call: TRBV7-6
clone_size: .
d_call: .
j_call: TRBJ2-3

cdr3_nt: TGCAGTGTTCCCCATCGACTAGCGGGGGGGAATGAGCAGTTCTTC
cdr3_aa: CSVPHRLAGGNEQFF
v_call: TRBV20-1
clone_size: .
d_call: TRBD2
j_call: TRBJ2-1

cdr3_nt: TGTGCCAGCTCAGGGGACAATGAGCAGTTCTTC
cdr3_aa: CASSGDNEQFF
v_call: TRBV9
clone_size: few
d_call: .
j_call: TRBJ2-1

cdr3_nt: TGTGCCAGCAGCCAAGGACGGGGGACTAGCGGGTCGACCCAGTACTTC
cdr3_aa: CASSQGRGTSGSTQYF
v_call: TRBV3-1
clone_size: .
d_call: TRBD2
j_call: TRBJ2-5

cdr3_nt: TGTGCCAGCAGCCCAAGATCGGACCCGTACAATGAGCAGTTCTTC
cdr3_aa: CASSPRSDPYNEQFF
v_call: TRBV3-1
clone_size: .
d_call: .
j_call: TRBJ2-1

cdr3_nt: TGTGCCAGCAGTTACGGTATGAAGGGTCCTGGGCAGCCCCAGCATTTT
cdr3_aa: CASSYGMKGPGQPQHF
v_call: TRBV6-2/TRBV6-3
clone_size: .
d_call: .
j_call: TRBJ1-5

cdr3_nt: TGCAGCGTCCCCGGCGGGCTTAGCACAGATACGCAGTATTTT
cdr3_aa: CSVPGGLSTDTQYF
v_call: TRBV29-1
clone_size: once
d_call: .
j_call: TRBJ2-3

cdr3_nt: TGTGCCAGCAGCTTTGGGGCGAATGAGCAGTTCTTC
cdr3_aa: CASSFGANEQFF
v_call: TRBV7-9
clone_size: .
d_call: .
j_call: TRBJ2-1

cdr3_nt: TGTGCCTGGAGTGGACGCAGTCTCGTCTATGGCTACACCTTC
cdr3_aa: CAWSGRSLVYGYTF
v_call: TRBV30
clone_size: once
d_call: .
j_call: TRBJ1-2

cdr3_nt: TGTGCCAGCAGCCCCGAGTGGGGCGGCGGGGAGCTGTTTTTT
cdr3_aa: CASSPEWGGGELFF
v_call: TRBV27
clone_size: .
d_call: .
j_call: TRBJ2-2

cdr3_nt: TGTGCCAGCAGCAAAGGCGGTCAGCCCCAGCATTTT
cdr3_aa: CASSKGGQPQHF
v_call: TRBV14
clone_size: .
d_call: .
j_call: TRBJ1-5

cdr3_nt: TGCGCCAGCAGCCAAGACCTGACAGGGAGGCGCAAGACCCAGTACTTC
cdr3_aa: CASSQDLTGRRKTQYF
v_call: TRBV4-1
clone_size: .
d_call: .
j_call: TRBJ2-5

cdr3_nt: TGTGCCAGCAGCGTAGCAGGTGCAAGTCCCTACAATGAGCAGTTCTTC
cdr3_aa: CASSVAGASPYNEQFF
v_call: TRBV9
clone_size: .
d_call: .
j_call: TRBJ2-1

cdr3_nt: TGCAGTGCTCCTGTACCGGGACAGGGTATTAACACCTTC
cdr3_aa: CSAPVPGQGINTF
v_call: TRBV20-1
clone_size: .
d_call: TRBD1
j_call: TRBJ1-2

cdr3_nt: TGCGCCAGCAGCTTGGCTACTAGCGGGGGACACAATGAGCAGTTCTTC
cdr3_aa: CASSLATSGGHNEQFF
v_call: TRBV5-1
clone_size: .
d_call: TRBD2
j_call: TRBJ2-1

cdr3_nt: TGCAGCGTCCCATCGGACAATGAGCAGTTCTTC
cdr3_aa: CSVPSDNEQFF
v_call: TRBV29-1
clone_size: few
d_call: .
j_call: TRBJ2-1

cdr3_nt: TGTGCCTGGAGTGTTAGGGGAGACACTGAAGCTTTCTTT
cdr3_aa: CAWSVRGDTEAFF
v_call: TRBV30
clone_size: .
d_call: .
j_call: TRBJ1-1

cdr3_nt: TGTGCCAGTTGTGTCTCTGGGGCCAACGTCCTGACTTTC
cdr3_aa: CASCVSGANVLTF
v_call: TRBV27
clone_size: once
d_call: .
j_call: TRBJ2-6

cdr3_nt: TGCAGTGCTAGATCCCCGGTACGGACAGCCCCATACGAGCAGTACTTC
cdr3_aa: CSARSPVRTAPYEQYF
v_call: TRBV20-1
clone_size: .
d_call: .
j_call: TRBJ2-7

cdr3_nt: TGTGCCAGCACCTCGGGGGGGGATGCCTATGGCTACACCTTC
cdr3_aa: CASTSGGDAYGYTF
v_call: TRBV7-9
clone_size: once
d_call: .
j_call: TRBJ1-2

cdr3_nt: TGCAGTGCTAGACGGACAGGGGAGTTTGTCGCTGAAGCTTTCTTT
cdr3_aa: CSARRTGEFVAEAFF
v_call: TRBV20-1
clone_size: .
d_call: TRBD1
j_call: TRBJ1-1

cdr3_nt: TGTGCCAGCAGCTTATTACAGGGCCCGGCCAATGAGCAGTTCTTC
cdr3_aa: CASSLLQGPANEQFF
v_call: TRBV7-6
clone_size: .
d_call: .
j_call: TRBJ2-1

cdr3_nt: TGTGCCAGCAGTCCCTCCACCTTCACTGAAGCTTTCTTT
cdr3_aa: CASSPSTFTEAFF
v_call: TRBV6-5
clone_size: once
d_call: .
j_call: TRBJ1-1

cdr3_nt: TGTGCCAGCAGCTTAGGCCGAGCGGACGAGCAGTACTTC
cdr3_aa: CASSLGRADEQYF
v_call: TRBV13
clone_size: few
d_call: .
j_call: TRBJ2-7

cdr3_nt: TGTGCCAGCAGCTTGGAACAGGCGGGAGTAGACACAGATACGCAGTATTTT
cdr3_aa: CASSLEQAGVDTDTQYF
v_call: TRBV5-6
clone_size: .
d_call: TRBD2
j_call: TRBJ2-3

cdr3_nt: TGTGCCGCCGGGCGGGTGATGTCCTTC
cdr3_aa: CAAGRVMSF
v_call: TRBV6-2/TRBV6-3
clone_size: once
d_call: .
j_call: TRBJ1-2